Listed below are T cell receptor beta chains from one sample, sequenced in a study of blood T cells in healthy people across ages. Via MiXCR, TCRdb re-called the 5' RACE reads, giving one row per CDR3 protein. The sample includes around 940,000 distinct CDR3 sequences, approximately 50% of them seen just once. Material: blood. The receptors stem from a woman in her fifties or sixties in good health. Both conserved end residues are part of each CDR3. D genes are given only for firm matches. Only some rows state a clone size, as once, few, many or a class for expanded clones.

few TRBJ2-4 TRBV5-1 - TGCGCCAGCAGCTTGAAGGAGTGGGGCGCAGACAAAAACATTCAGTACTTC CASSLKEWGADKNIQYF
- TRBJ2-1 TRBV12-3/TRBV12-4 TRBD2 TGTGCCAGCAGTTTAATGGGACTAACTTACAATGAGCAGTTCTTC CASSLMGLTYNEQFF
- TRBJ2-3 TRBV6-1 TRBD2 TGTGCCAGCGGTGAACTAGCGGGAGGAAGAGCAGATACGCAGTATTTT CASGELAGGRADTQYF
once TRBJ2-5 TRBV5-1 TRBD2 TGCGCCAGCAGCGTGGGAGGGGCAGGAGAGCAGTACTTC CASSVGGAGEQYF
- TRBJ2-7 TRBV12-3/TRBV12-4 - TGTGCCAGCAGTTTAGCTGTCACCTACGAGCAGTACTTC CASSLAVTYEQYF
- TRBJ2-7 TRBV6-2/TRBV6-3 - TGTGCCAGCAGTCCGCACGGAGCCGTCTCCTACGAGCAGTACTTC CASSPHGAVSYEQYF
- TRBJ1-2 TRBV27 - TGTGCCAGCAGACGGGGAGGGACCTATGGCTACACCTTC CASRRGGTYGYTF
few TRBJ2-1 TRBV29-1 - TGCAGCGTTCGGACCACCTACCCCTTTAATGAGCAGTTCTTC CSVRTTYPFNEQFF
few TRBJ1-2 TRBV30 - TGTGCCTGGAACTCCCCGGCAGGGGCTCTCTATGGCTACACCTTC CAWNSPAGALYGYTF
few TRBJ2-3 TRBV20-1 TRBD1 TGCAGTGCTAGGGACAGGATTGGGACAGATACGCAGTATTTT CSARDRIGTDTQYF
- TRBJ2-7 TRBV4-3 TRBD2 TGCGCCAGCAGCCAAGAGCGAGCGGGGTGGAATGAGCAGTACTTC CASSQERAGWNEQYF
- TRBJ1-2 TRBV3-1 - TGTGCCAGCAGCCAATCGGGGGGCCGCAACTATGGCTACACCTTC CASSQSGGRNYGYTF
few TRBJ2-7 TRBV4-1 - TGCGCCAGCAGCCAAGATACTAGCCTAAGCTCCTACGAGCAGTACTTC CASSQDTSLSSYEQYF
- TRBJ1-5 TRBV6-2/TRBV6-3 - TGTGCCAGCAGTTGGAAGGGAGTGGGGAATCAGCCCCAGCATTTT CASSWKGVGNQPQHF
once TRBJ2-7 TRBV7-2 TRBD1 TGTGCCAGCAGCATAGCCGGGACAGGGAACAACGAGCAGTACTTC CASSIAGTGNNEQYF
- TRBJ1-2 TRBV6-4 - TGTGCCAGCAGTGATCAGGCCTTCAATGGCTACACCTTC CASSDQAFNGYTF
- TRBJ2-7 TRBV4-3 TRBD2 TGCGCCAGCACCCGGACTAGCGGGAACCCCGTATCCTACGAGCAGTACTTC CASTRTSGNPVSYEQYF
- TRBJ2-5 TRBV9 TRBD2 TGTGCCAGCACCCTCGGGGCGGGAGGGAACCAAGAGACCCAGTACTTC CASTLGAGGNQETQYF
few TRBJ2-7 TRBV4-1 - TGCGCCAGCAGCCAACCTGCCCGGGACAAGGCGGCCGAGCAGTACTTC CASSQPARDKAAEQYF
- TRBJ2-7 TRBV20-1 TRBD2 TGCAGTGCTTTCGCGACTAGCGGGAGAACCTACGAGCAGTACTTC CSAFATSGRTYEQYF
few TRBJ2-3 TRBV21-1 - TGTGCCAGCAGCAAGAGGGAGACGTTGATTAGCACAGATACGCAGTATTTT CASSKRETLISTDTQYF
few TRBJ2-1 TRBV20-1 TRBD1 TGCAGTGCTAGGTCTTTGGCAGGGGGCTACAATGAGCAGTTCTTC CSARSLAGGYNEQFF
- TRBJ2-3 TRBV7-2 - TGTGCCAGCAGCCTCCATGACATTAGGGATACGCAGTATTTT CASSLHDIRDTQYF
- TRBJ2-2 TRBV7-9 TRBD1 TGTGCCAGCACCCGCGAGGGACAGTTCACCGGGGAGCTGTTTTTT CASTREGQFTGELFF
once TRBJ2-3 TRBV20-1 TRBD2 TGCAGTGCTAGAGACCCGCTAGCGGACAGCACAGATACGCAGTATTTT CSARDPLADSTDTQYF
- TRBJ2-7 TRBV20-1 TRBD2 TGCAGTGCGAAGGGACTAGCGGGAGACGAGCAGTACTTC CSAKGLAGDEQYF
few TRBJ2-7 TRBV4-1 TRBD1 TGCGCCAGCAGCCAACCGGGACAGGTAACCTACGAGCAGTACTTC CASSQPGQVTYEQYF
- TRBJ2-1 TRBV7-7 - TGTGCCAGCAGCTTAGCGGAAGAGGGTGGTGAGCAGCTCTTC CASSLAEEGGEQLF
- TRBJ2-5 TRBV27 TRBD1 TGTGCCAGCAGTTTACGGGTGTTCCCGGGACAGCTACAAGAGACCCAGTACTTC CASSLRVFPGQLQETQYF
few TRBJ2-5 TRBV14 - TGTGCCAGCAGCCAAGATTCCCAGACCCAGTACTTC CASSQDSQTQYF
- TRBJ2-1 TRBV12-3/TRBV12-4 - TGTGCCACCTCGACAGGGCAAGGGGCGGGAGCGGACTACAATGAGCAGTTCTTC CATSTGQGAGADYNEQFF
- TRBJ2-5 TRBV28 - TGTGCCAGCAGGGGCTACCAAGAGACCCAGTACTTC CASRGYQETQYF
many TRBJ2-1 TRBV29-1 - TGCAGCCTTCGTAGGTCAGCGGCCAACAATGAGCAGTTCTTC CSLRRSAANNEQFF
few TRBJ2-3 TRBV4-1 TRBD1 TGCGCCAGCAGCCAATATCAGGGGGCTAACACAGATACGCAGTATTTT CASSQYQGANTDTQYF
- TRBJ2-7 TRBV7-2 TRBD1 TGTGCCAGCAGCTTCGGACAGGGGGCTTCCTACGAGCAGTACTTC CASSFGQGASYEQYF
- TRBJ2-1 TRBV6-5 - TGTGCCAGCAGTTACGGTGCAACTGGGGGTGAGCAGTTCTTC CASSYGATGGEQFF
few TRBJ2-7 TRBV7-9 TRBD1 TGTGCCAGCAGCCCCCAGACAGGGAATCTTTACGAGCAGTACTTC CASSPQTGNLYEQYF
- TRBJ1-4 TRBV28 - TGTGCCAGCACTCTGATTGGCGGCAGTAAGAATGAAAAACTGTTTTTT CASTLIGGSKNEKLFF
few TRBJ1-6 TRBV20-1 TRBD1 TGCAGTGCTAGGGGGACAGACTATTCACCCCTCCACTTT CSARGTDYSPLHF
- TRBJ2-5 TRBV6-5 - TGTGCCAGCAGTTACTCGAGGGGGGGAGGAGAGACCCAGTACTTC CASSYSRGGGETQYF
few TRBJ2-1 TRBV4-1 TRBD2 TGCGCCAGCAGCCAGTCTAGCGGGAGGAGGGGCAATGAGCAGTTCTTC CASSQSSGRRGNEQFF
- TRBJ1-2 TRBV4-1 - TGCGCCAGCAGCCAACCCCCGGGGGGCTATGGCTACACCTTC CASSQPPGGYGYTF
- TRBJ1-3 TRBV9 - TGTGCCAGCAGCGTCAGTCCCATCATGGGGGGAAACACCATATATTTT CASSVSPIMGGNTIYF
few TRBJ2-1 TRBV28 TRBD2 TGTGCCAGCAGCTCCCCCCGGGAGGCTTCCTACAATGAGCAGTTCTTC CASSSPREASYNEQFF
few TRBJ2-7 TRBV3-1 - TGTGCCAGCAGCCAAGATGGGGTAAACTACGAGCAGTACTTC CASSQDGVNYEQYF
few TRBJ1-4 TRBV6-5 - TGTGCCAGCAGGGCTCCACCTTATGAAAAACTGTTTTTT CASRAPPYEKLFF
- TRBJ1-5 TRBV28 - TGTGCCAGCAGTCCTAAGGGAAGGGGAGATCAGCCCCAGCATTTT CASSPKGRGDQPQHF
- TRBJ2-7 TRBV20-1 TRBD1 TGCAGTGCTAGAGATCAGAGGACAGGGCCCTACGAGCAGTACTTC CSARDQRTGPYEQYF
many TRBJ2-3 TRBV12-3/TRBV12-4 TRBD1 TGTGCCAGCAGTTTAAAGGTGACAGGGGCGCAGTATTTT CASSLKVTGAQYF
- TRBJ1-6 TRBV10-3 TRBD1 TGTGCCATCAGTAGGGGGCAAAGTTCACCCCTCCACTTT CAISRGQSSPLHF
- TRBJ2-5 TRBV27 - TGTGCCAGCAGTTTGAGGGTCGCGGGGCCACAAGAGACCCAGTACTTC CASSLRVAGPQETQYF
- TRBJ2-7 TRBV5-5 TRBD2 TGTGCCAGCAGCTACCTAGCGGAAAACTACAATGAGCAGTACTTC CASSYLAENYNEQYF
- TRBJ2-3 TRBV10-3 - TGTGCCATCGGCCCGGGCGTCACAGATACGCAGTATTTT CAIGPGVTDTQYF
many TRBJ2-5 TRBV29-1 TRBD1 TGCAGCGTCGGGACAGGACGAAGACAAGAGACCCAGTACTTC CSVGTGRRQETQYF
few TRBJ2-3 TRBV20-1 - TGCAGTGCTAGAGATAGCGGAAGCACAGATACGCAGTATTTT CSARDSGSTDTQYF